Included here is one T cell receptor beta chain sequence, with context. Germline V lookup: CDR1 SGHRS, CDR2 YFSETQ. This CDR3 region has 16 residues. V lost 3 bases and J 0 bases, leaving 13 bases between the germline ends. The data originate from a study of blood T cell repertoires in COVID-19. Sequencing was performed with immunoSEQ multiplex PCR; in TCRdb, only in-frame clones are kept and a portion is missing. The table has some 45,000 clones, about 86% seen once; the top ten hold approximately 60%. This TCR derives from a man in his sixties or seventies with acute or convalescent COVID-19. This rearrangement joins TRBV5-1 to TRBJ2-1; D is possibly TRBD2 (6 bases). Sample: peripheral blood. DNA for the CDR3: TGCGCCAGCAGCTCAAAGGACGGGAGCTCCTACAATGAGCAGTTCTTC. This encodes CASSSKDGSSYNEQFF.